These T cell receptor beta chains were read from a single sample in a study of blood T cell repertoires in COVID-19. Some clones are missing from TCRdb's copy, which holds only in-frame ones; the method was immunoSEQ multiplex PCR. The repertoire consists of 200,000 to 250,000 clones, with around 90% occurring once and the leading ten covering 10% to 15%. Sequencing was performed on peripheral blood. These receptors were obtained from a woman younger than 30 who had recovered from COVID-19. Each CDR3 is given with its conserved first and last residue. The size of a clone is reported for some rows only, either as once, few or many, or as a class for expanded clones.

j_gene,abundance,len,v_gene,CDR3aa
TRBJ2-5,.,19,TRBV9,CASSSTDIGLAGSRETQYF
TRBJ2-1,.,15,TRBV20-1,CSASIGGVFRNEQFF
TRBJ2-7,.,15,TRBV4-1,CASSQGRGIYYEQYF
TRBJ1-1,once,13,TRBV15,CATSRDQGTEAFF
TRBJ2-6,.,20,TRBV30,CAWSVRSTGGAVSGANVLTF
TRBJ2-7,.,16,TRBV27,CASSLLSGRGRYEQYF
TRBJ2-7,.,15,TRBV4-3,CASSPGQGGVYEQYF
TRBJ2-1,.,17,TRBV7-8,CASSLVRVSGAHNEQFF
TRBJ2-2,.,15,TRBV7-9,CASSTGDRVAGELFF
TRBJ2-7,.,15,TRBV6-2/TRBV6-3,CASSRGGSWSYEQYF
TRBJ2-1,.,14,TRBV5-4,CASSLWTGPNEQFF
TRBJ2-7,.,14,TRBV6-4,CASSLGSGSEEQYF
TRBJ1-3,.,15,TRBV30,CAWSVRTGPGNTIYF
TRBJ1-5,.,13,TRBV24-1,CATAEYSNQPQHF
TRBJ2-5,few,14,TRBV25-1,CASSDPDRKETQYF
TRBJ1-5,.,15,TRBV4-1,CASSQRGTGGEPQHF
TRBJ1-1,.,16,TRBV19,CASSNLRQGTGTEAFF
TRBJ1-5,.,15,TRBV18,CASSPGGASNQPQHF
TRBJ1-5,once,13,TRBV27,CASSFFSNQPQHF
TRBJ2-2,few,13,TRBV30,CAWSDPGLGELFF
TRBJ1-6,.,15,TRBV2,CASSRTGGYNSPLHF
TRBJ1-1,.,16,TRBV9,CASSVEAGGMNTEAFF
TRBJ2-7,.,16,TRBV5-1,CASSPMGTGIAYEQYF
TRBJ2-5,.,14,TRBV10-3,CAISSTNNQETQYF
TRBJ1-2,.,13,TRBV7-3,CASSSTPGLGYTF
TRBJ2-7,once,15,TRBV5-4,CASSFRDRDGHEQYF
TRBJ2-6,.,14,TRBV13,CASSSGSGANVLTF
TRBJ2-6,.,13,TRBV29-1,CSVSSSGANVLTF
TRBJ1-4,.,17,TRBV4-3,CASSQVILGQGLEKLFF
TRBJ2-2,.,15,TRBV6-2/TRBV6-3,CASSPAGWDTGELFF
TRBJ2-2,.,18,TRBV7-2,CASSSKTFSGRNTGELFF
TRBJ2-6,.,17,TRBV2,CASRLTSGSYGANVLTF
TRBJ2-1,.,13,TRBV25-1,CASRSLRGHEQFF
TRBJ2-6,.,18,TRBV6-2/TRBV6-3,CASSYSRQGPSGANVLTF
TRBJ1-6,.,14,TRBV27,CASSQGILESPLHF